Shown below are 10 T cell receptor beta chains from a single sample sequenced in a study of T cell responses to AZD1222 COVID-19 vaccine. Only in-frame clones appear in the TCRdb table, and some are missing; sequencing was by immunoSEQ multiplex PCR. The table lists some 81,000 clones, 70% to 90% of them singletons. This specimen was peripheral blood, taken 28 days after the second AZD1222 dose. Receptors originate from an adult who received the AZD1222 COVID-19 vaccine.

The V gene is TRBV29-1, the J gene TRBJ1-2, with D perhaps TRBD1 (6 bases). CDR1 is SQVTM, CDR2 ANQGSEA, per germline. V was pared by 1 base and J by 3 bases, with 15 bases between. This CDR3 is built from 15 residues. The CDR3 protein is CSVEGDWGLDYGYTF. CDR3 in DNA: TGCAGCGTTGAAGGGGATTGGGGGCTCGACTATGGCTACACCTTC.

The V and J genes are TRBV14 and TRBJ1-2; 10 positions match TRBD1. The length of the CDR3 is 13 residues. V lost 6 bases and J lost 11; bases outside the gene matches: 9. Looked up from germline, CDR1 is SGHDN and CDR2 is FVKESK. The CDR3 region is CASSRDRGILYTF. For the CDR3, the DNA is TGTGCCAGCAGTCGGGACAGGGGTATTTTATACACCTTC.

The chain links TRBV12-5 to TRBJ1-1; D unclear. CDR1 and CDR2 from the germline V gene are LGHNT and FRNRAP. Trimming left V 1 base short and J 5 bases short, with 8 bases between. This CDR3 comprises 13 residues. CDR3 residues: CASGLEGRTEAFF. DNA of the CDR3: TGTGCTAGTGGTTTGGAGGGCCGGACTGAAGCTTTCTTT.

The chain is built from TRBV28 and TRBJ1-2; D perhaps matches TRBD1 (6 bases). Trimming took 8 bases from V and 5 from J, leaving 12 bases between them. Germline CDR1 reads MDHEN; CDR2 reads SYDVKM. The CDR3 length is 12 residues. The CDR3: CASVGGQYGYTF. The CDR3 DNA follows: TGTGCCAGCGTAGGGGGTCAGTATGGCTACACCTTC.

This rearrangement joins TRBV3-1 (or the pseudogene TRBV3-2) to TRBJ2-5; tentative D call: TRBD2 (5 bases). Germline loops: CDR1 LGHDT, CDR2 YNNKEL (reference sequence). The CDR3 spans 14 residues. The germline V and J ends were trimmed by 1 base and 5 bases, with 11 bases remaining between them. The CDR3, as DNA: TGTGCCAGCAGCCAAGTCGTCGAGCGGGAGACCCAGTACTTC. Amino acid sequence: CASSQVVERETQYF.

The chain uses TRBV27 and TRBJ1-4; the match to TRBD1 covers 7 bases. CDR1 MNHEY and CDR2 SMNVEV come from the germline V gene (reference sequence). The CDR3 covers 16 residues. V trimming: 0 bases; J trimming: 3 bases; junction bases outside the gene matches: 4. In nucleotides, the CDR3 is TGTGCCAGCAGTTTATCGTCCGGGACAGCTAATGAAAAACTGTTTTTT. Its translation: CASSLSSGTANEKLFF.

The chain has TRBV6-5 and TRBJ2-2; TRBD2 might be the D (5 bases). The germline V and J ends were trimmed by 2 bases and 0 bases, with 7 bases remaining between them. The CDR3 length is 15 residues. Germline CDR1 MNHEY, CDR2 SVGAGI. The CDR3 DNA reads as TGTGCCAGCAGTTACCGGGGTACGAACACCGGGGAGCTGTTTTTT. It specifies CASSYRGTNTGELFF.

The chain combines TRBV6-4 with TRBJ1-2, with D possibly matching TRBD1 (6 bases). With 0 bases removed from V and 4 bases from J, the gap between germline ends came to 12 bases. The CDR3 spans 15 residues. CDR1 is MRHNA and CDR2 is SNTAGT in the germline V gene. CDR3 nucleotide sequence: TGTGCCAGCAGTGACTCATCGGCAGGGGTCTATGGCTACACCTTC. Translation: CASSDSSAGVYGYTF.

The CDR3 loop reads CASSVRGLAGGSTNEQFF. CDR3 DNA sequence: TGTGCCAGCAGCGTAAGGGGGCTAGCGGGAGGTTCGACGAATGAGCAGTTCTTC. The V and J genes are TRBV9 and TRBJ2-1, with 11 bases identical to TRBD2. Trimming removed 1 base from V and 7 bases from J; junction bases left unmatched: 13. The CDR3 covers 18 residues. Germline CDR1 reads SGDLS; CDR2 reads YYNGEE. Full variable domain (outside the CDR3, taken from reference TRBV9 and TRBJ2-1): DSGVTQTPKHLITATGQRVTLRCSPRSGDLSVYWYQQSLDQGLQFLIQYYNGEERAKGNILERFSAQQFPDLHSELNLSSLELGDSALYFCASSVRGLAGGSTNEQFFGPGTRLTVL.

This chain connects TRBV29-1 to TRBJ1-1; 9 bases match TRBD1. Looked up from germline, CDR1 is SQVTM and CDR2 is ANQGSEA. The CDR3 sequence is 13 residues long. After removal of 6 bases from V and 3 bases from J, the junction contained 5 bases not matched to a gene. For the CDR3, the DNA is TGCAGCGTCGGGACAGGGTTGGACACTGAAGCTTTCTTT. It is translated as CSVGTGLDTEAFF.